This T cell receptor (beta chain) was profiled in a study of control samples from healthy donors and cancer patients. This clone was detected a few times. The CDR3 spans 16 residues. The germline V and J ends were trimmed by 4 bases and 7 bases, with 18 bases remaining between them. Germline V gene lookup returns CDR1 SGHRS and CDR2 YFSETQ. Clones were sequenced by immunoSEQ multiplex PCR, and TCRdb holds only the in-frame ones, with some missing. The sample records about 63,000 clones, approximately 87% being singletons. This chain connects TRBV5-1 to TRBJ1-6, with D possibly matching TRBD1 (6 bases). The receptor comes from a woman aged 60-70 years with lung cancer. The sequenced material came from PBMCs. CDR3 region: CASSPLSGGLNSPLHF. The CDR3 nucleotides read TGCGCCAGCAGCCCCTTATCGGGGGGGCTCAATTCACCCCTCCACTTT.